What follows are 16 T cell receptor beta chains derived from one specimen sequenced in a study of T-cell reconstitution after alpha-beta-depleted transplantation in children. Unique molecular identifiers were used in preparing the TCRbeta library. TCRdb recomputed calls from the PCR reads with MiXCR, one row per CDR3 protein. The data contain over 200,000 distinct CDR3 sequences, roughly a tenth of them singletons. This material consisted of PBMCs from the stem cell graft donor, taken from the stem cell graft. Receptor source: a human donor who donated a stem cell graft to a child with acute lymphoblastic leukemia.

The table lists this clonotype with a few counts. V usage is TRBV5-5 and J usage is TRBJ1-5; D gene ambiguous. CDR3 length equals 14 residues. Trimming removed 3 bases at V and 2 bases at J, with 9 bases between. Germline CDR1 is SGHKS and CDR2 is YYEKEE (reference sequence). This chain's CDR3 is CASSWAQGNQPQHF. The CDR3 DNA reads as TGTGCCAGCAGCTGGGCCCAAGGCAATCAGCCCCAGCATTTT. Based on the CDR3 plus reference TRBV5-5 and TRBJ1-5, the full variable domain is DAGVTQSPTHLIKTRGQQVTLRCSPISGHKSVSWYQQVLGQGPQFIFQYYEKEERGRGNFPDRFSARQFPNYSSELNVNALLLGDSALYLCASSWAQGNQPQHFGDGTRLSIL.

This clonotype was seen ten or more times. The rearrangement links TRBV7-8 to TRBJ2-2; 7 bases align to TRBD1. Germline V gives CDR1 SGHVS, CDR2 FQNEAQ. This CDR3 is 14 amino acids long. V was clipped by 7 bases and J by 4 bases; unmatched bases: 6. The CDR3 region has the DNA TGTGCCAGCAATAAGGGGGCGTTCACCGGGGAGCTGTTTTTT. Amino acids: CASNKGAFTGELFF.

This clonotype has at least ten counts. The chain's CDR3 is CASSSRGGRIEQYF. The CDR3 coding sequence is TGTGCCAGCAGTTCCCGGGGGGGAAGGATCGAGCAGTACTTC. The chain recombines TRBV12-3 or TRBV12-4 with TRBJ2-7; 8 positions agree with TRBD2. V lost 4 bases, J lost 6 bases, and 8 bases stayed unmatched. This CDR3 comprises 14 residues.

The chain carries TRBV11-2 and TRBJ2-2, with TRBD1 matching 7 bases. The V and J ends lost 7 bases and 3 bases, in that order; junction bases with no gene match: 8. Germline CDR1 reads SGHAT; CDR2 reads FQNNGV. This CDR3 is 15 amino acids long. The CDR3, as DNA: TGTGCCAGCAAACAGGGGTGGGGCGACACCGGGGAGCTGTTTTTT. Translated, it gives CASKQGWGDTGELFF.

Details on this clonotype: A much larger clone differs by one base, so this may be a read error. The rearrangement links TRBV18 to TRBJ2-7, with TRBD1 as a possible D gene (6 bases). The CDR3 has 12 residues. Per the germline V gene, CDR1 is KGHSH and CDR2 is LQKENI. Between the trimmed V and J ends, which lost 1 base and 8 bases, there was a span of 9 bases. The CDR3 reads CASSPLGDKQYF. The CDR3 DNA follows: TGTGCCAGCTCACCACTGGGGGACAAGCAGTACTTC.

This clonotype was seen only a few times. The V gene is TRBV24-1, the J gene TRBJ1-1, with 7 positions matching TRBD1. Looked up from germline, CDR1 is KGHDR and CDR2 is SFDVKD. The CDR3 length is 14 residues. Trimming removed 3 bases from V and 1 base from J; junction bases left unmatched: 1. This CDR3 is CATSDRQGNTEAFF. The CDR3 region has the DNA TGTGCCACCAGTGATAGACAGGGGAACACTGAAGCTTTCTTT.

The chain combines TRBV15 with TRBJ1-5; D uncertain. Trimming removed 0 bases at V and 4 bases at J, with 7 bases between. The length of the CDR3 is 14 residues. Germline V gene sequence: CDR1 LNHNV, CDR2 YYDKDF (reference sequence). The CDR3 DNA reads TGTGCCACCAGCAGAGATACCGATAATCAGCCCCAGCATTTT. Amino acid sequence: CATSRDTDNQPQHF.

This clonotype was seen only a few times. In DNA, the CDR3 is TGCAGCGTTGAAGGGCAGTTAGTGAACACTGAAGCTTTCTTT. Residues: CSVEGQLVNTEAFF. The rearrangement links TRBV29-1 to TRBJ1-1; D not resolved. CDR3 length equals 14 residues. Trimming removed 1 base from V and 0 bases from J, with 9 bases in between. CDR1 is SQVTM and CDR2 is ANQGSEA in the germline V gene.

This clonotype came up many times. The chain recombines TRBV4-1 with TRBJ2-5; 9 bases line up with TRBD2. V was pared by 1 base and J by 4 bases, with 4 bases of the junction left unmatched. Germline V gene data show CDR1 as MGHRA and CDR2 as YSYEKL. The CDR3 is made up of 15 amino acids. The CDR3 reads CASSQGFSGGETQYF. DNA for the CDR3: TGCGCCAGCAGCCAAGGTTTTAGCGGGGGAGAGACCCAGTACTTC.

This clonotype was counted ten times or more. The gene calls are TRBV5-1 and TRBJ1-1, with D hard to call. Trimming left V 4 bases short and J 5 bases short, with 12 bases between. This CDR3 has 13 residues. Germline V gene sequence: CDR1 SGHRS, CDR2 YFSETQ. Written as DNA, the CDR3 is TGCGCCAGCAGCGGCAACATTAAGACTGAAGCTTTCTTT. Its protein product is CASSGNIKTEAFF.

CDR3 nucleotides: TGCAGTGCTAGAAGGAGCGGGGAGACCCAGTACTTC. This translates into CSARRSGETQYF. The chain employs TRBV20-1 and TRBJ2-5; D possibly corresponds to TRBD2 (6 bases). Germline loops: CDR1 DFQATT, CDR2 SNEGSKA (reference sequence). V was clipped by 2 bases and J by 5 bases, with 9 bases between them. This CDR3 contains 12 residues.

This sequence joins TRBV12-3 or TRBV12-4 and TRBJ1-5; D gene unclear. The CDR3 loop spans 14 amino acids. V lost 3 bases, J lost 4 bases, and 10 bases lay in between. CDR3 loop: CASSFSARNQPQHF. The CDR3 DNA follows: TGTGCCAGCAGTTTTTCAGCCAGGAATCAGCCCCAGCATTTT.

This clonotype was counted between two and nine times. The rearrangement joins TRBV6-1 to TRBJ1-3, with a tentative D call TRBD1 (5 bases). Per germline, CDR1 MNHNS and CDR2 SASEGT. The V and J ends lost 6 bases and 8 bases respectively, with 20 bases between them. CDR3 size: 15 residues. The CDR3 loop is CASSHTSGRVYTIYF. In DNA, the CDR3 is TGTGCCAGCAGCCATACATCGGGACGGGTATACACCATATATTTT.

DNA for the CDR3: TGTGCCAGCAGTACGACAGGGGTGGCTGGAAACACCATATATTTT. Encoded protein: CASSTTGVAGNTIYF. This chain links TRBV12-3 or TRBV12-4 with TRBJ1-3; 8 nucleotides match TRBD1. V was pared by 5 bases and J by 2 bases, with 5 bases of the junction left unmatched. CDR3 length: 15 amino acids.

In its sample, this clonotype was seen a few times. The rearrangement joins TRBV10-3 to TRBJ1-2; 9 nucleotides align to TRBD1. This CDR3 has 14 residues. The V segment lost 1 base and the J segment 6 bases; nucleotides outside the gene matches: 3. Germline-derived CDR1 and CDR2 are ENHRY and SYGVKD. The CDR3 coding sequence is TGTGCCATCAGTGAGTGGACAGGGGAGAATGGCTACACCTTC. Its translation is CAISEWTGENGYTF.

The table lists this clonotype with a few counts. This sequence joins TRBV2 and TRBJ2-1; 9 bases line up with TRBD2. This CDR3 is 14 amino acids long. The germline CDR1 and CDR2 sequences are SNHLY and FYNNEI. V trimming: 6 bases; J trimming: 5 bases; junction bases outside the gene matches: 5. The chain's CDR3 is CASRASGDNNEQFF. In DNA, the CDR3 is TGTGCCAGCAGAGCTAGCGGGGACAACAATGAGCAGTTCTTC.